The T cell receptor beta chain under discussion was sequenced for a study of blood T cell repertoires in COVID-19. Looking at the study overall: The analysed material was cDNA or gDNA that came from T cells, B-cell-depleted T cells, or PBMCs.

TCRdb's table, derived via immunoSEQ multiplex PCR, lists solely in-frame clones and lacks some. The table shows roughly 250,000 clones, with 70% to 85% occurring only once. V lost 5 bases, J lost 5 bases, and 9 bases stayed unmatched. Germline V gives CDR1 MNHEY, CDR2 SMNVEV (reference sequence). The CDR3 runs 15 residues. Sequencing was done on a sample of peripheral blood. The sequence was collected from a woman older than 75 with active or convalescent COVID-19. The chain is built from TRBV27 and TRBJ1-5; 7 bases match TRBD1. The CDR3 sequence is CASSDLRDSYQPQHF. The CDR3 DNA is TGTGCCAGCAGTGACCTGCGGGACAGCTATCAGCCCCAGCATTTT.